Listed here are 30 T cell receptor beta chains from one sample, sequenced in a study of cytomegalovirus exposure and HLA in healthy donors. Use of 60 Vbeta and 13 Jbeta primers characterized the PCR. Clones were sequenced by immunoSEQ multiplex PCR, and TCRdb holds only the in-frame ones, with some missing. This table has approximately 100,000 clones, roughly 81% appearing once. Sequencing was done on a sample of PBMCs. The receptor set was obtained from a man in his forties in good health and CMV-seronegative.

The rearrangement links TRBV5-1 to TRBJ1-3; possible D gene TRBD1, 6 bases. The CDR3 has 14 residues. The V end lost 5 bases, the J end lost 3 bases, and 12 bases lay between the germline ends. CDR1 SGHRS and CDR2 YFSETQ come from the germline V gene. The CDR3 DNA reads as TGCGCCAGCAGACAGGACAGCTTTGGAAACACCATATATTTT. Amino acid sequence: CASRQDSFGNTIYF.

V is TRBV2 and J is TRBJ2-3; 8 positions match TRBD1. CDR1 and CDR2 (germline): SNHLY, FYNNEI. The CDR3 sequence is 15 residues long. Trimming cost V 4 bases and J 2 bases; bases outside gene matches: 5. CDR3 region: CASSVQGAFTDTQYF. The CDR3 DNA follows: TGTGCCAGCAGTGTTCAGGGGGCATTCACAGATACGCAGTATTTT.

The chain employs TRBV7-2 and TRBJ2-1; 9 bases are a match to TRBD1. J lost 6 bases, V lost 5 bases, and 5 bases had no gene match. The germline CDR1 and CDR2 sequences are SGHTA and FQGNSA. This CDR3 is 14 amino acids long. For the CDR3, the DNA is TGTGCCAGCAGCACCCGACAGGGGGGCAATGAGCAGTTCTTC. Translated, it gives CASSTRQGGNEQFF.

The gene calls are TRBV6-1 and TRBJ1-1; D ambiguous. Looked up from germline, CDR1 is MNHNS and CDR2 is SASEGT. This CDR3 is built from 13 residues. V lost 6 bases, J lost 1 base, and 9 bases lay in between. CDR3 sequence: CASRVRGNTEAFF. Here the CDR3 DNA reads TGTGCCAGCAGGGTACGGGGGAACACTGAAGCTTTCTTT.

The genes are TRBV11-1 and TRBJ2-4, with 9 bases aligning to TRBD2. Germline loops: CDR1 SGHAT, CDR2 FQDESV (reference sequence). The trim removed 5 bases at V and 7 bases at J, leaving 9 bases unmatched. CDR3 length: 15 amino acids. In nucleotides, the CDR3 is TGTGCCAGCAGCCTGGGGGGACTAGCTAGCAACATTCAGTACTTC. It codes for CASSLGGLASNIQYF.

The chain combines TRBV5-5 with TRBJ1-5; possibly TRBD1 for D (6 bases). The V gene lost 1 base and the J gene lost 4 bases, with 9 bases spanning the gap. From germline, CDR1 is SGHKS and CDR2 YYEKEE (reference sequence). The CDR3 runs to 14 residues. Written as DNA, the CDR3 is TGTGCCAGCAGCTTGTGGGACACAAATCAGCCCCAGCATTTT. Translated: CASSLWDTNQPQHF.

This sequence joins TRBV2 and TRBJ1-5, with D unclear. V was clipped by 4 bases and J by 7 bases, with 14 bases between them. CDR3 size: 14 residues. Germline-derived CDR1 and CDR2 are SNHLY and FYNNEI. CDR3 coding DNA: TGTGCCAGCAGTGTATTTACAGTCCGGCAGCCCCAGCATTTT. It codes for CASSVFTVRQPQHF.

The V and J genes are TRBV9 and TRBJ2-1; 10 bases map to TRBD2. The germline CDR1 and CDR2 sequences are SGDLS and YYNGEE. V shed 1 base and J 1 base; nucleotides not matched to a gene: 5. The CDR3 loop spans 17 amino acids. This chain's CDR3 is CASSVQSGGASYNEQFF. The CDR3 nucleotides read TGTGCCAGCAGCGTACAAAGCGGGGGGGCATCCTACAATGAGCAGTTCTTC.

The chain joins TRBV28 to TRBJ1-1; maybe TRBD1 (5 bases). This CDR3 has 15 amino acids. V lost 2 bases and J 0 bases, leaving 10 bases between the germline ends. Per the germline V gene, CDR1 is MDHEN and CDR2 is SYDVKM. The CDR3 DNA is TGTGCCAGCAGTTTAAGGGGCCTGATGAACACTGAAGCTTTCTTT. Its protein product is CASSLRGLMNTEAFF.

The V and J genes are TRBV11-3 and TRBJ2-7; D is possibly TRBD2 (5 bases). This CDR3 has 13 amino acids. Germline V gene lookup returns CDR1 SGHNT and CDR2 YENEEA. The ends were cut back, 5 bases at V and 3 bases at J, with 11 bases in the middle. CDR3 protein: CASSQGGVYEQYF. For the CDR3, the DNA is TGTGCCAGCAGCCAAGGAGGTGTCTACGAGCAGTACTTC.

A word on this clone: Other nucleotide sequences in the sample specify the same CDR3. J is TRBJ1-6 and V is TRBV30; D remains unclear. CDR3 length: 15 residues. Deletions cut 3 bases from V and 10 bases from J, with 19 bases between. Germline CDR1 reads GTSNPN; CDR2 reads SVGIG (reference sequence). The CDR3 region has the DNA TGTGCCTGGAGGAACCCTAACGCAGGAGGATCACCCCTCCACTTT. It specifies CAWRNPNAGGSPLHF.

This clone was detected only once. The V call is TRBV6-5, the J call TRBJ2-1, with a tentative D call TRBD2 (5 bases). Trimming cost V 2 bases and J 12 bases, with 8 bases left between them. This CDR3 spans 11 amino acids. In germline, CDR1 is MNHEY, CDR2 SVGAGI. CDR3 residues: CASSYNGVQFF. The DNA for the CDR3 is TGTGCCAGCAGTTACAACGGGGTGCAGTTCTTC.

The chain employs TRBV2 and TRBJ2-7, with 9 bases aligning to TRBD1. The germline V gene has CDR1 SNHLY and CDR2 FYNNEI. The CDR3 contains 12 residues. The J segment lost 3 bases and the V segment lost 6 bases, leaving 0 bases of the junction unmatched. The CDR3 DNA sequence: TGTGCCAGCAGGACAGGGGGCTACGAGCAGTACTTC. It is translated as CASRTGGYEQYF.

The CDR3 sequence: CASSFGTSAINEQFF. Here the CDR3 DNA reads TGTGCCAGCAGCTTTGGGACTAGCGCCATTAATGAGCAGTTCTTC. The V gene is TRBV7-9, the J gene TRBJ2-1; the match to TRBD2 covers 10 bases. The CDR3 has 15 amino acids. Germline V CDR1 and CDR2: SEHNR, FQNEAQ (reference sequence). After removal of 3 bases from V and 7 bases from J, the junction contained 6 bases not matched to a gene. Looking up the rest from reference TRBV7-9 and TRBJ2-1 gives the full variable domain: DTGVSQNPRHKITKRGQNVTFRCDPISEHNRLYWYRQTLGQGPEFLTYFQNEAQLEKSRLLSDRFSAERPKGSFSTLEIQRTEQGDSAMYLCASSFGTSAINEQFFGPGTRLTVL.

This chain links TRBV18 with TRBJ2-5; TRBD1 is a possible D gene (5 bases). Germline V CDR1 and CDR2: KGHSH, LQKENI. The CDR3 runs to 14 residues. The germline V and J ends were trimmed by 5 bases and 3 bases, with 13 bases remaining between them. The CDR3 DNA reads as TGTGCCAGCTCATCGTCCCGCAGGGAAGAGACCCAGTACTTC. It is translated as CASSSSRREETQYF.

The V gene is TRBV2, the J gene TRBJ2-3; TRBD1 matches at 11 bases. Germline V gene sequence: CDR1 SNHLY, CDR2 FYNNEI. V was pared by 6 bases and J by 2 bases, with 13 bases of the junction left unmatched. The CDR3 has 18 residues. The CDR3 DNA sequence: TGTGCCAGCAGCGGGGGGACAGGGGGACTCCAATACACAGATACGCAGTATTTT. Translating gives CASSGGTGGLQYTDTQYF.

The chain uses TRBV2 and TRBJ1-5; D is unresolved. The CDR3 sequence is 13 residues long. From germline, CDR1 is SNHLY and CDR2 FYNNEI. V was clipped by 6 bases and J by 4 bases, with 10 bases between them. The chain's CDR3 is CASSPNRNQPQHF. The CDR3, as DNA: TGTGCCAGCAGCCCCAATAGAAATCAGCCCCAGCATTTT.

For this clone: One junction end disagrees with the germline gene, perhaps due to a read error. The chain employs TRBV15 and TRBJ2-7; 8 positions match TRBD2. The germline CDR1 and CDR2 sequences are LNHNV and YYDKDF (reference sequence). CDR3 length equals 15 residues. CDR3 protein: CATSRDSGGGYERYF. The CDR3 nucleotides are TGTGCCACCAGCAGAGACAGCGGGGGTGGCTACGAGCGGTACTTC. The full variable domain, rest sourced from reference TRBV15 and TRBJ2-7, is DAMVIQNPRYQVTQFGKPVTLSCSQTLNHNVMYWYQQKSSQAPKLLFHYYDKDFNNEADTPDNFQSRRPNTSFCFLDIRSPGLGDTAMYLCATSRDSGGGYERYFGPGTRLTVT.

The J gene is TRBJ1-1, the V gene TRBV7-9, with D uncertain. The germline V gene has CDR1 SEHNR and CDR2 FQNEAQ (reference sequence). The CDR3 is 10 residues long. Trimming stripped 2 bases from V and 11 bases from J, with 6 bases between. The CDR3 nucleotides read TGTGCCAGCAGCTTATCGGTGGCTTTCTTT. Translating gives CASSLSVAFF.

The CDR3 loop is CASSQDVGRGAQITQYF. CDR3 nucleotides: TGTGCCAGCAGCCAAGACGTGGGGCGTGGGGCACAGATCACGCAGTATTTT. The chain carries TRBV4-2 and TRBJ2-3; D perhaps matches TRBD1 (5 bases). V lost 0 bases to trimming and J lost 9 bases, with 22 bases between them. This CDR3 has 17 amino acids. The V gene's germline CDR1 is LGHNA and CDR2 YNFKEQ.

The gene calls are TRBV5-1 and TRBJ2-3; a possible D gene is TRBD1 (6 bases). Per germline, CDR1 SGHRS and CDR2 YFSETQ. The CDR3 has 13 amino acids. Trimming took 5 bases from V and 2 from J, leaving 9 bases between them. The CDR3 loop is CASRWTATDTQYF. In DNA, the CDR3 is TGCGCCAGCAGATGGACAGCCACAGATACGCAGTATTTT.

The chain carries TRBV2 and TRBJ1-3; 7 bases are shared with TRBD1. Germline loops: CDR1 SNHLY, CDR2 FYNNEI. V lost 7 bases to trimming and J lost 2 bases; unmatched junction nucleotides: 8. The CDR3 has 15 amino acids. DNA for the CDR3: TGTGCCAGCACTCTATCACAGGGGACTGGAAACACCATATATTTT. It encodes CASTLSQGTGNTIYF.

This clone has more than one count but fewer than ten. V usage is TRBV5-1 and J usage is TRBJ1-3; D is undetermined. Looked up from germline, CDR1 is SGHRS and CDR2 is YFSETQ. V was clipped by 1 base and J by 0 bases, with 8 bases between them. CDR3 size: 15 residues. The CDR3 sequence is CASSLSDFSGNTIYF. The CDR3 DNA reads as TGCGCCAGCAGCTTGAGTGACTTCTCTGGAAACACCATATATTTT. Based on the CDR3 plus reference TRBV5-1 and TRBJ1-3, the full variable domain is KAGVTQTPRYLIKTRGQQVTLSCSPISGHRSVSWYQQTPGQGLQFLFEYFSETQRNKGNFPGRFSGRQFSNSRSEMNVSTLELGDSALYLCASSLSDFSGNTIYFGEGSWLTVV.

The chain carries TRBV29-1 and TRBJ1-2, with D perhaps TRBD1 (6 bases). The CDR3 has 15 amino acids. Germline-derived CDR1 and CDR2 are SQVTM and ANQGSEA. Trimming removed 0 bases at V and 6 bases at J, with 17 bases between. The CDR3 is CSVEDLPGARDGYTF. The CDR3, as DNA: TGCAGCGTTGAAGATCTGCCAGGGGCGCGGGATGGCTACACCTTC.

This clone has only a few counts. The V and J genes are TRBV16 and TRBJ1-3; D is uncertain. Germline V CDR1 and CDR2: KGHSY, FQNENV. This CDR3 spans 14 amino acids. V was shortened by 4 bases and J by 2 bases, with 9 bases between the two germline ends. The CDR3 DNA follows: TGTGCCAGCAGCCTCGCTACGACTGGAAACACCATATATTTT. Its protein is CASSLATTGNTIYF.

In the case of this clone: One end of the junction fails to match germline, which may point to a read error. J is TRBJ2-2 and V is TRBV7-9; 7 bases are shared with TRBD1. This CDR3 has 13 residues. From germline, CDR1 is SEHNR and CDR2 FQNEAQ (reference sequence). CDR3 nucleotides: TGTTCCAGCAGCAGAGGGGGCCCCGGGGAGCTGTTTTTT. Translated: CSSSRGGPGELFF.

This clone was observed once. The chain recombines TRBV10-3 with TRBJ2-1, with D unresolved. The CDR3 runs to 14 residues. Per the germline V gene, CDR1 is ENHRY and CDR2 is SYGVKD. Trimming shortened V by 5 bases and J by 2 bases, and 10 bases separated the two germline ends. The CDR3 loop is CAISSAVPYNEQFF. The CDR3 nucleotides are TGTGCCATCAGTTCCGCAGTTCCCTACAATGAGCAGTTCTTC.

The chain joins TRBV5-4 to TRBJ1-3; D gene ambiguous. The CDR3 length is 15 residues. V lost 4 bases and J lost 0, with 11 bases in between. Germline V CDR1 and CDR2: SGHNT, YYREEE (reference sequence). CDR3 sequence reads: CASSPGSSSGNTIYF. In DNA form, the CDR3 reads TGTGCCAGCAGCCCGGGGTCCTCCTCTGGAAACACCATATATTTT. Supplemented by reference TRBV5-4 and TRBJ1-3, the full variable domain reads ETGVTQSPTHLIKTRGQQVTLRCSSQSGHNTVSWYQQALGQGPQFIFQYYREEENGRGNFPPRFSGLQFPNYSSELNVNALELDDSALYLCASSPGSSSGNTIYFGEGSWLTVV.

CDR3 DNA sequence: TGTGCCAGCAGGGAACAGGGGGACACCGGGGAGCTGTTTTTT. This codes for CASREQGDTGELFF. V gene TRBV6-4 combines with J gene TRBJ2-2; 8 bases are shared with TRBD1. The J segment lost 3 bases and the V segment lost 6 bases, leaving 3 bases of the junction unmatched. The germline gives CDR1 MRHNA, CDR2 SNTAGT. The CDR3 has 14 amino acids.

Remarks on this clone: Other DNA sequences in the sample encode the same CDR3. The V gene is TRBV7-6, the J gene TRBJ2-1; D not resolved. There are 16 residues in the CDR3. Germline CDR1 is SGHVS and CDR2 is FNYEAQ. V gave up 6 bases and J gave up 6 bases, with 21 bases separating them. Here the CDR3 reads CASSAQLVSAGNEQFF. CDR3 coding DNA: TGTGCCAGCAGTGCTCAACTGGTAAGTGCTGGCAATGAGCAGTTCTTC.